This T cell receptor (beta chain) was recovered during a study of metastatic and nonmetastatic thyroid tumors. Across the whole study: Blood and tumor or nodule tissue repertoires from malignant and benign thyroid patients were compared.

Authors' analysis steps: What underpinned the distant-metastasis classifier for papillary thyroid cancer was the set of CDR3 differences across clinicopathological groups. TCRdb re-clonotyped the PCR reads through MiXCR. The V and J calls shown here were made by TCRdb, not taken from the authors' results. The sample carries around 15,000 clones, around 12% recorded once. Thyroid surgery had not been preceded by any treatment in any patient. With respect to this clone: The antigen is not known.

This CDR3 is built from 16 residues. The V gene lost 4 bases and the J gene lost 0 bases, with 16 bases spanning the gap. The study, taken as a whole, reports: In both blood and tumor samples, TCR beta diversity was reported significantly higher for malignant than benign nodules.

This clonotype was obtained from a female donor with papillary thyroid cancer or a benign thyroid nodule (not recorded which). Some clones in this sample may be carry-over from other donors' samples. The chain recombines TRBV12-3 or TRBV12-4 with TRBJ2-7; a weak D match, TRBD1 (5 bases). Sequencing was performed on tumor tissue. In DNA, the CDR3 is TGTGCCAGCAGTTCCTCCTGGACAAGTCTCTCCTACGAGCAGTACTTC. Translating gives CASSSSWTSLSYEQYF.